This T cell receptor beta chain originates from a study of CD8 T cells in ankylosing spondylitis. Worth noting for this clonotype: Its antigen is not identified.

Quantitative 5'-RACE was performed with molecular barcodes, and it yielded the TCR beta libraries. TCRdb itself ran the 5' RACE reads through MiXCR, one entry per CDR3 protein. The sample has under 200,000 distinct CDR3 sequences, about 9.9% seen once. This CDR3 spans 16 amino acids. Per the germline V gene, CDR1 is SEHNR and CDR2 is FQNEAQ (reference sequence). After removal of 4 bases from V and 2 bases from J, the junction contained 7 bases not matched to a gene. General observations from the study: A motif of eight or nine highly homologous TCR beta variants was seen as apparently characteristic of ankylosing spondylitis blood. CD8+ disease-linked clones were present at relatively low frequencies in blood.

The TCR comes from a male donor with ankylosing spondylitis or in good health (not recorded which). The J gene is TRBJ2-1, the V gene TRBV7-9; 8 nucleotides match TRBD1. The sequenced sample was blood, either unsorted or a sorted T cell fraction (not recorded which). DNA for the CDR3: TGTGCCAGCAGCTCCCCCGGACAGGGAACCTACAATGAGCAGTTCTTC. This codes for CASSSPGQGTYNEQFF.